This T cell receptor (beta chain) was captured by sequencing in a study of metastatic and nonmetastatic thyroid tumors. Overall study findings and caveats: Benign nodules reportedly had significantly lower TCR beta diversity than malignant thyroid tumors in blood and tumor.

The CDR3 is made up of 15 amino acids. V shed 6 bases and J shed 2 bases, with 14 bases lying between them. Germline loops: CDR1 MNHNS, CDR2 SASEGT. All patients reached thyroid surgery having received no treatment beforehand. Many counts were recorded for this clone. What it recognizes is unknown. The same CDR3 can be traced to other DNA sequences in this sample. TCRdb re-called clones via MiXCR from the PCR reads. The sample holds about 27,000 clones, 15% seen once. The chain joins TRBV6-1 to TRBJ1-5, with a tentative D call TRBD1 (5 bases). The specimen was blood. This receptor was obtained from a male donor with papillary thyroid cancer or a benign thyroid nodule (not recorded which). Some clones in this sample may be carry-over from other donors' samples. CDR3 DNA sequence: TGTGCCAGCAGCCTGGGGGGAGTGGGCAATCAGCCCCAGCATTTT. This codes for CASSLGGVGNQPQHF.